This record concerns one TCR beta chain sequence. Its antigen is undetermined. Drawing of blood for sampling happened at baseline, at cycle 4 day 1, and at cycle 7 day 1. The data were produced by immunoSEQ multiplex PCR, yet TCRdb's version contains in-frame clones alone and is incomplete. The table shows 70,000 or so clones, with around 90% occurring only once. This sample stems from a study of OX40 agonist ivuxolimab in advanced cancers. Looking at the study overall: Treatment of patients was with ivuxolimab, an agonistic anti-OX40 (CD134) antibody. Whole-study findings and limits: The study found that CD8+ T cells averaged more expanded clones than CD4+.

This CDR3 has 16 residues. CDR1 is LNHDA and CDR2 is SQIVND in the germline V gene (reference sequence). Trimming left V 4 bases short and J 0 bases short, with 13 bases between. The sequence derives from an adult with an advanced solid tumor such as melanoma, head and neck, liver or kidney cancer. The gene calls are TRBV19 and TRBJ2-1, with D possibly being TRBD2 (6 bases). The sample in question was CD4+ or CD8+ T cells sorted from blood, obtained in a trial of the OX40 agonist ivuxolimab. CDR3 nucleotide sequence: TGTGCCAGTAGTACCTTTCTCGGGGGCTCCTACAATGAGCAGTTCTTC. Translation: CASSTFLGGSYNEQFF.